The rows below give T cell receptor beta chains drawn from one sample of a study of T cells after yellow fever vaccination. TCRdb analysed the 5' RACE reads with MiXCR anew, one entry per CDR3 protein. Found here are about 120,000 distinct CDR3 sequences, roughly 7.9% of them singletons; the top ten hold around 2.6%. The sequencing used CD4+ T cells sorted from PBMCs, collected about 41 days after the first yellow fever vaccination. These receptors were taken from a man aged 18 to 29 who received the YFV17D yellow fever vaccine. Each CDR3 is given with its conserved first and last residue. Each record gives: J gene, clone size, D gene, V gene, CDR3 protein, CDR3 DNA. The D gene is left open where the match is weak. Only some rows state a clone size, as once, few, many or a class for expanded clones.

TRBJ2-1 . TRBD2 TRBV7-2 CASSLGAGGHYNEQFF TGTGCCAGCAGCTTAGGGGCGGGGGGACATTACAATGAGCAGTTCTTC
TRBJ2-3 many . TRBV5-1 CASSLEGEDTQYF TGCGCCAGCAGCTTGGAGGGGGAAGATACGCAGTATTTT
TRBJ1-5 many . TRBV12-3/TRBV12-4 CASSFFGRDNQPQHF TGTGCCAGCAGTTTTTTCGGAAGGGACAATCAGCCCCAGCATTTT
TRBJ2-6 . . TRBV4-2 CASSKPGPGPRSGANVLTF TGTGCCAGCAGCAAACCAGGGCCAGGGCCCCGATCTGGGGCCAACGTCCTGACTTTC
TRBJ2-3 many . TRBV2 CASRTAGSIMGTQYF TGTGCCAGCAGAACCGCGGGATCGATCATGGGCACGCAGTATTTT
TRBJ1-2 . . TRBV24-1 CATSDFGNYGYTF TGTGCCACCAGTGATTTTGGGAACTATGGCTACACCTTC
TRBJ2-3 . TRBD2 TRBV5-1 CASSRLISGDHTDTQYF TGCGCCAGCAGCCGCCTGATTAGCGGGGACCACACAGATACGCAGTATTTT
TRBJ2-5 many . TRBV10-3 CAIATAETQYF TGTGCCATCGCGACAGCTGAGACCCAGTACTTC
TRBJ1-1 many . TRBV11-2 CASSFQVNTEAFF TGTGCCAGCAGCTTTCAGGTTAACACTGAAGCTTTCTTT
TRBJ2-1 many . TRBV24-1 CATSGTGSYNEQFF TGTGCCACCAGTGGCACGGGATCCTACAATGAGCAGTTCTTC